This TCR beta chain was recovered during a study of T cell responses to AZD1222 COVID-19 vaccine. Germline V gene data show CDR1 as LGHNT and CDR2 as FRNRAP. The CDR3 covers 12 residues. With 5 bases clipped from V and 4 bases from J, the junction kept 0 bases outside the gene matches. Researchers grouped second doses given at about 4 or about 12 weeks into one pool. Using immunoSEQ multiplex PCR, the repertoire was profiled, and TCRdb retains in-frame clones only, with some absent. Here the sample spans 90,000 to 150,000 clones, around nine tenths being singletons. On this clone itself: Its specificity is unknown.

Study-wide results and limits: Spike-specific TCRs gained breadth and depth after people received two AZD1222 doses. The study identified only a handful of AZD1222 recipients as seropositive at baseline.

The sequences come from peripheral blood, collected 28 days after the second AZD1222 dose. The source of this sequence is an adult who received the AZD1222 COVID-19 vaccine. This chain connects TRBV12-5 to TRBJ1-1; 8 bases agree with TRBD1. CDR3 bases: TGTGCTAGTGGTCAGGGGGCCACTGAAGCTTTCTTT. Translating it yields CASGQGATEAFF.